The source of this T cell receptor beta chain is a study of blood T cell repertoires in COVID-19. Study-wide background: The samples span acute and convalescent COVID-19 from the United States, Italy and Spain.

The CDR3 is made up of 14 amino acids. V was pared by 5 bases and J by 8 bases, with 10 bases of the junction left unmatched. In germline, CDR1 is SEHNR, CDR2 FQNEAQ (reference sequence). In the source study's methods: Estimates of nucleated cell counts were drawn from the amplification of reference gene primers. The protocol was immunoSEQ multiplex PCR, while the TCRdb copy is restricted to in-frame clones and leaves out a portion. V, J and clone size were drawn from that table, and D and trimming were deduced from the DNA. The sample shows over 200,000 clones, about four fifths of them seen only once.

What was sequenced was peripheral blood. The chain has TRBV7-9 and TRBJ1-2, with 8 bases matching TRBD1. This receptor was taken from a man aged 50-60 years with active or convalescent COVID-19. DNA for the CDR3: TGTGCCAGCAGCATGAGGGGACAGGCTTACGGCTACACCTTC. Protein: CASSMRGQAYGYTF.